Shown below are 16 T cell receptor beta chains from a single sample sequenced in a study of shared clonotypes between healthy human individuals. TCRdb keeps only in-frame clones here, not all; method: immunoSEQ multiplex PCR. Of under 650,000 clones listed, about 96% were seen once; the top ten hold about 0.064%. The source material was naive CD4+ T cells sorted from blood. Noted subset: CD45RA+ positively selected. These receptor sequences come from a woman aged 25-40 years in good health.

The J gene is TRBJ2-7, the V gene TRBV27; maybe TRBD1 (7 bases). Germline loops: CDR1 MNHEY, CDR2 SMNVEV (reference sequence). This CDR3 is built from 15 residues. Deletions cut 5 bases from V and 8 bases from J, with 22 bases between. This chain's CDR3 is CASSPGTSQRGQQYF. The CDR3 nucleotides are TGTGCCAGCAGTCCCGGGACTTCACAGAGGGGGCAGCAGTACTTC.

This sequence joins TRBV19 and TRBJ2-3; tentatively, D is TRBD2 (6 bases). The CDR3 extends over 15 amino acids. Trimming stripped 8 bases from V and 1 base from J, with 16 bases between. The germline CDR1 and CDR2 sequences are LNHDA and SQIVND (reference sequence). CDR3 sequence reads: CASGGDGRRTDTQYF. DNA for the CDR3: TGTGCCAGTGGAGGGGACGGGCGTCGCACAGATACGCAGTATTTT.

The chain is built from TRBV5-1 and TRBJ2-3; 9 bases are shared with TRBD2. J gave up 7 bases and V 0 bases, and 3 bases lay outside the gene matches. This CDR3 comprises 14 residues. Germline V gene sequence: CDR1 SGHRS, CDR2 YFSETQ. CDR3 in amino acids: CASSLGLAANTQYF. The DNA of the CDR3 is TGCGCCAGCAGCTTGGGACTAGCGGCGAATACGCAGTATTTT.

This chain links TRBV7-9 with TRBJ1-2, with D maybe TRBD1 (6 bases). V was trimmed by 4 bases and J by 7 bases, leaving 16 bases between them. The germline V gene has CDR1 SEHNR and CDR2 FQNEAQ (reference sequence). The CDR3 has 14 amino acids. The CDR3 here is CASSWPEGVTGYTF. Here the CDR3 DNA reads TGTGCCAGCAGCTGGCCGGAGGGGGTTACTGGCTACACCTTC.

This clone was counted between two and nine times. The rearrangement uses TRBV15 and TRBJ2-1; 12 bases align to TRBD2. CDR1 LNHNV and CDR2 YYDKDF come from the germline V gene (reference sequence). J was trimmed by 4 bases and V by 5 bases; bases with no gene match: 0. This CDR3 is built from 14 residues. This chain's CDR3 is CATSLAGGYNEQFF. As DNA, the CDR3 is TGTGCCACCAGCCTAGCGGGAGGGTACAATGAGCAGTTCTTC.

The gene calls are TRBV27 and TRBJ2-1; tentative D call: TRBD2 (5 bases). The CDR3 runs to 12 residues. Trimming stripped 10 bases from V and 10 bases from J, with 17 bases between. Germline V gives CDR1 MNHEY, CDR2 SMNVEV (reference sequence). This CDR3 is CAKRTPWWEQFF. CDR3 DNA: TGTGCCAAACGGACTCCTTGGTGGGAGCAGTTCTTC.

The CDR3 DNA is TGCGCCAGCAGCTTGGGGGGCTTCGGGGACCCTAGGCACGAGCAGTACTTC. Its translation is CASSLGGFGDPRHEQYF. The V and J genes are TRBV5-1 and TRBJ2-7; D tentatively fits TRBD1 or TRBD2 (5 bases each). Trimming took 0 bases from V and 5 from J, leaving 21 bases between them. CDR1 is SGHRS, CDR2 YFSETQ, per germline. The CDR3 is 17 amino acids.

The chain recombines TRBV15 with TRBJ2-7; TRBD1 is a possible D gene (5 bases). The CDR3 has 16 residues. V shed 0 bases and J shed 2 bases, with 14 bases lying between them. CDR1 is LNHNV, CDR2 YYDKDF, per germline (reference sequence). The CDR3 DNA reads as TGTGCCACCAGCAGAGATCGAGAAGGGGTAACCTACGAGCAGTACTTC. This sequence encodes CATSRDREGVTYEQYF. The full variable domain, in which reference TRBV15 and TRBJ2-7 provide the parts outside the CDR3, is DAMVIQNPRYQVTQFGKPVTLSCSQTLNHNVMYWYQQKSSQAPKLLFHYYDKDFNNEADTPDNFQSRRPNTSFCFLDIRSPGLGDTAMYLCATSRDREGVTYEQYFGPGTRLTVT.

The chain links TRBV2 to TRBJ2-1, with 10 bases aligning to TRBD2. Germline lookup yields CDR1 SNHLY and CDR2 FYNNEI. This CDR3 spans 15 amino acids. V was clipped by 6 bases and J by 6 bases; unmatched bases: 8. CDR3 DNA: TGTGCCAGCAGCCTCCTAGCGGGAGTCGGCAATGAGCAGTTCTTC. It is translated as CASSLLAGVGNEQFF.

CDR3 sequence (DNA): TGTGCCAGCAGCTTGGGCTCGTTAGCCGGGGAGCTGTTTTTT. Residues: CASSLGSLAGELFF. This chain uses TRBV5-6 with TRBJ2-2; D ambiguous. Trimming stripped 0 bases from V and 6 bases from J, with 9 bases between. The CDR3 has 14 residues. The V gene's germline CDR1 is SGHDT and CDR2 YYEEEE.

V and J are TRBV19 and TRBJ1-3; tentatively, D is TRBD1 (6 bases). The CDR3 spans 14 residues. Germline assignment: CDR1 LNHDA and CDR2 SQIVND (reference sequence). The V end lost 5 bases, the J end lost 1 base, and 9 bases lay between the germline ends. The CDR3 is CASSVQGSGNTIYF. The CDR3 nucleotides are TGTGCCAGTAGTGTCCAGGGGTCTGGAAACACCATATATTTT.

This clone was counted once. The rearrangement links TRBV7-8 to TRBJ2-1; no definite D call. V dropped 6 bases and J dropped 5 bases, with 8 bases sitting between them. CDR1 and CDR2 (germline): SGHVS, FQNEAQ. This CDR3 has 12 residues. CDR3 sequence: CASRDGHNEQFF. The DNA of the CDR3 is TGTGCCAGCAGGGACGGGCACAATGAGCAGTTCTTC. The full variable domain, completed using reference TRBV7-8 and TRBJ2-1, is GAGVSQSPRYKVAKRGQDVALRCDPISGHVSLFWYQQALGQGPEFLTYFQNEAQLDKSGLPSDRFFAERPEGSVSTLKIQRTQQEDSAVYLCASRDGHNEQFFGPGTRLTVL.

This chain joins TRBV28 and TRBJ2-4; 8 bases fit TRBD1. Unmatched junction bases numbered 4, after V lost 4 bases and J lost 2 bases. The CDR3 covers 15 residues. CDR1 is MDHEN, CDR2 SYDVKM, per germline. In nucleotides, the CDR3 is TGTGCCAGCAGTTCAGGGGGCTTGACCAAAAACATTCAGTACTTC. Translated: CASSSGGLTKNIQYF.

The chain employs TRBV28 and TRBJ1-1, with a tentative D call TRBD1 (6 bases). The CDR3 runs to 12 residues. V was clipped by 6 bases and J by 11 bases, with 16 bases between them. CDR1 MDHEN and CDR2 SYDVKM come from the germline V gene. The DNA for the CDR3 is TGTGCCAGCAGCGCAACAACAGGGATTGCTTTCTTT. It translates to CASSATTGIAFF.

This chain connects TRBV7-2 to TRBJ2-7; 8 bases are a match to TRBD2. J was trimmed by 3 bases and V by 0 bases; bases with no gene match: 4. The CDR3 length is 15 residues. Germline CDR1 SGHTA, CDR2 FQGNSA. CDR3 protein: CASSLASGANYEQYF. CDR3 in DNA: TGTGCCAGCAGCTTAGCTAGCGGGGCGAACTACGAGCAGTACTTC.

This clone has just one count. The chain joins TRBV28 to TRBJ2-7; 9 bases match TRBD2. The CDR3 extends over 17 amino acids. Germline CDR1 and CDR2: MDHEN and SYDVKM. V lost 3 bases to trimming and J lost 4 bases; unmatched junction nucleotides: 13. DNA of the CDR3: TGTGCCAGCAGTTTCATCTCAAGTCGTAGCGGGAGATACGAGCAGTACTTC. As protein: CASSFISSRSGRYEQYF.